A single sample gave rise to the 13 T cell receptor beta chains below, sequenced in a study of cytomegalovirus exposure and HLA in healthy donors. PCR amplification relied on 60 Vbeta primers (plus 13 Jbeta primers). Profiling relied on immunoSEQ multiplex PCR, and the TCRdb table lists in-frame clones only, not all of them. This sample has 130,000 to 150,000 clones, with 84% found just once. The sequencing sample was made of PBMCs. These receptor sequences come from a boy under 10 years old in good health and CMV-seronegative.

The chain joins TRBV6-1 to TRBJ2-1, with a possible D match to TRBD1 (5 bases). CDR1 MNHNS and CDR2 SASEGT come from the germline V gene. V was clipped by 7 bases and J by 4 bases, with 14 bases between them. The CDR3 contains 14 residues. The CDR3 protein is CASTPGLGYNEQFF. In DNA, the CDR3 is TGTGCCAGCACTCCAGGGCTGGGATACAATGAGCAGTTCTTC.

About this clone: This same CDR3 is encoded by further DNA sequences in the sample. The CDR3 is CASSIVQGYEQYF. The CDR3 bases are TGTGCCAGTAGTATAGTGCAGGGCTACGAGCAGTACTTC. The chain recombines TRBV19 with TRBJ2-7; weak D call: TRBD1 (5 bases). Between the trimmed V and J ends, which lost 1 base and 3 bases, there was a span of 7 bases. CDR1 is LNHDA, CDR2 SQIVND, per germline (reference sequence). This CDR3 is built from 13 residues.

V usage is TRBV15 and J usage is TRBJ2-1; TRBD1 agrees at 9 bases. The CDR3 consists of 17 residues. CDR1 is LNHNV, CDR2 YYDKDF, per germline (reference sequence). The J segment lost 2 bases and the V segment lost 5 bases, leaving 10 bases of the junction unmatched. The CDR3 nucleotides read TGTGCCACCAGCCGTCTGGGACAGGGCACGCCCTACAATGAGCAGTTCTTC. As protein: CATSRLGQGTPYNEQFF.

This rearrangement joins TRBV7-3 to TRBJ2-7, with 11 bases fitting TRBD2. The J segment lost 0 bases and the V segment lost 5 bases, leaving 15 bases of the junction unmatched. This CDR3 region has 19 residues. Germline V gene data show CDR1 as SGHTA and CDR2 as FQGTGA. This CDR3 is CASSLWGLADPQPSYEQYF. CDR3 nucleotides: TGTGCCAGCAGCCTTTGGGGACTAGCGGACCCTCAACCCTCCTACGAGCAGTACTTC.

This clone is a singleton in its sample. The chain recombines TRBV7-9 with TRBJ2-7; TRBD1 is a possible D gene (6 bases). Germline V gene data show CDR1 as SEHNR and CDR2 as FQNEAQ (reference sequence). The germline V and J ends were trimmed by 6 bases and 5 bases, with 14 bases remaining between them. CDR3 length: 13 residues. CDR3 DNA: TGTGCCAGCAGGGCGAGGGGGTTCAACGAGCAGTACTTC. The encoded protein is CASRARGFNEQYF.

The CDR3 DNA reads as TGTGCCAGCAGCCCCTCGACGCTGGGTACAGGGGCAGACGACTACAATGAGCAGTTCTTC. It yields the protein CASSPSTLGTGADDYNEQFF. The gene calls are TRBV11-3 and TRBJ2-1; 7 bases align to TRBD1. Trimming removed 5 bases from V and 3 bases from J; junction bases left unmatched: 22. The CDR3 covers 20 residues. Germline values: CDR1 SGHNT, CDR2 YENEEA.

The rearrangement joins TRBV10-3 to TRBJ2-1, with 12 bases identical to TRBD2. Germline loops: CDR1 ENHRY, CDR2 SYGVKD. This CDR3 is 18 amino acids long. The V gene end was trimmed by 5 bases and the J gene end by 1 base; junction bases not matched to a gene: 9. The CDR3 loop reads CAISFTTSGGRSYNEQFF. CDR3 bases: TGTGCCATCAGTTTTACGACTAGCGGGGGACGATCCTACAATGAGCAGTTCTTC.

V usage is TRBV5-6 and J usage is TRBJ1-6, with TRBD1 identical over 7 bases. J gave up 13 bases and V 4 bases, and 20 bases lay outside the gene matches. There are 17 residues in the CDR3. Germline CDR1 is SGHDT and CDR2 is YYEEEE. CDR3 region: CASSHKPTGTHMSPLHF. The CDR3 DNA sequence: TGTGCCAGCAGCCATAAACCGACAGGGACCCACATGTCCCCCCTCCACTTT.

This clone was seen more than once but under ten times. The chain combines TRBV7-9 with TRBJ1-3, with D unclear. The CDR3 covers 15 residues. V gave up 5 bases and J gave up 4 bases, with 15 bases separating them. Germline CDR1 is SEHNR and CDR2 is FQNEAQ (reference sequence). The CDR3, as DNA: TGTGCCAGCAGCAGGACTTTTTTCCCCGGAAACACCATATATTTT. This encodes CASSRTFFPGNTIYF. The variable domain in full, completed from reference TRBV7-9 and TRBJ1-3, reads DTGVSQNPRHKITKRGQNVTFRCDPISEHNRLYWYRQTLGQGPEFLTYFQNEAQLEKSRLLSDRFSAERPKGSFSTLEIQRTEQGDSAMYLCASSRTFFPGNTIYFGEGSWLTVV.

The genes are TRBV5-1 and TRBJ2-2; possibly TRBD1 for D (6 bases). Trimming took off 3 bases at V and 6 bases at J, with 15 bases between the two ends. CDR3 length: 15 amino acids. Looked up from germline, CDR1 is SGHRS and CDR2 is YFSETQ. The CDR3 protein is CASSSQGIRSGELFF. CDR3 nucleotide sequence: TGCGCCAGCAGCTCACAGGGAATTCGGTCCGGGGAGCTGTTTTTT. Full variable domain (rest looked up from reference TRBV5-1 and TRBJ2-2): KAGVTQTPRYLIKTRGQQVTLSCSPISGHRSVSWYQQTPGQGLQFLFEYFSETQRNKGNFPGRFSGRQFSNSRSEMNVSTLELGDSALYLCASSSQGIRSGELFFGEGSRLTVL.

The rearrangement joins TRBV7-9 to TRBJ2-1; 10 bases match TRBD1. The CDR3 loop spans 17 amino acids. Germline V gene data show CDR1 as SEHNR and CDR2 as FQNEAQ (reference sequence). V lost 4 bases and J lost 4; bases outside the gene matches: 10. The CDR3 coding sequence is TGTGCCAGCAGCTCATGGACAGGGGGGCCTCAATACAATGAGCAGTTCTTC. Its protein product is CASSSWTGGPQYNEQFF.

This clone has a handful of counts. This chain connects TRBV7-2 to TRBJ1-5; TRBD1 aligns across 7 bases. J gave up 7 bases and V 4 bases, and 7 bases lay outside the gene matches. Germline CDR1 SGHTA, CDR2 FQGNSA. The length of the CDR3 is 14 residues. CDR3 DNA sequence: TGTGCCAGCAGCTCGTGGACAGGATTCCAGCCCCAGCATTTT. Its translation: CASSSWTGFQPQHF.

The J gene is TRBJ1-6, the V gene TRBV7-8; no clear D gene. This CDR3 spans 17 amino acids. Trimming took 0 bases from V and 9 from J, leaving 18 bases between them. Germline CDR1 reads SGHVS; CDR2 reads FQNEAQ. The CDR3 sequence: CASSLAQARSFSSPLHF. The DNA for the CDR3 is TGTGCCAGCAGCTTAGCGCAGGCAAGGTCTTTCAGTTCACCCCTCCACTTT.